The 27 T cell receptor beta chains below all came from one sample that was sequenced in a study of shared clonotypes between healthy human individuals (TCRdb year 2020). Library prep was done by the immunoSEQ multiplex PCR assay. TCRdb obtained this table from immuneACCESS and retained in-frame rearrangements with V and J assigned. These tables miss some clones; where compared with another copy, unresolved V genes account for less than half of the shortfall, and the remainder is unexplained. This sample gives approximately 440,000 clones in total; 77% of them show up just once. The ten largest clonotypes hold 9.5% to 15% of the sample. Sequencing was done on a sample of PBMCs. These TCRs come from a woman in her 40s in good health. Some clones in this sample may be carry-over from other donors' samples.

Note on this clone: A far larger clone is a single base away, which makes a read error likely. This chain connects TRBV4-2 to TRBJ2-7, with D perhaps TRBD2 (6 bases). Trimming removed 5 bases at V and 0 bases at J, with 11 bases between. Germline lookup yields CDR1 LGHNA and CDR2 YNFKEQ. The CDR3 covers 14 residues. The DNA of the CDR3 is TGTGCCAGCAGCAGTCTCGGGGGCTCCTACGAGCAGTACTTC. Translation gives CASSSLGGSYEQYF.

This clone showed up many times. The same CDR3 can be traced to other DNA sequences in this sample. The chain joins TRBV10-3 to TRBJ2-1; tentative D call: TRBD1 (6 bases). Germline V gene lookup returns CDR1 ENHRY and CDR2 SYGVKD. Trimming took off 10 bases at V and 10 bases at J, with 14 bases between the two ends. This CDR3 contains 11 residues. The CDR3 is CATQGQWEQFF. The DNA of the CDR3 is TGTGCCACCCAGGGGCAATGGGAGCAGTTCTTC.

Concerning this clone: With a far larger clone one base away, a read error is the likely cause. The chain joins TRBV2 to TRBJ2-7; the D gene could be TRBD1 or TRBD2 (5 bases each). Germline CDR1 reads SNHLY; CDR2 reads FYNNEI. The CDR3 length is 14 residues. The CDR3 spells CASKSRDASAERYF. For the CDR3, the DNA is TGTGCCAGCAAGTCCCGGGACGCCTCGGCCGAGCGGTACTTC.

The rearrangement links TRBV18 to TRBJ2-7; TRBD2 agrees at 13 bases. The ends lost 0 bases at V and 3 bases at J; junction bases unmatched: 2. Germline assignment: CDR1 KGHSH and CDR2 LQKENI. The CDR3 sequence is 16 residues long. The CDR3 region has the DNA TGTGCCAGCTCACCACCGGGGACTAGCGGGAACTACGAGCAGTACTTC. Protein product: CASSPPGTSGNYEQYF. The variable domain in full, completed from reference TRBV18 and TRBJ2-7, reads NAGVMQNPRHLVRRRGQEARLRCSPMKGHSHVYWYRQLPEEGLKFMVYLQKENIIDESGMPKERFSAEFPKEGPSILRIQQVVRGDSAAYFCASSPPGTSGNYEQYFGPGTRLTVT.

The chain links TRBV5-1 to TRBJ1-3, with D possibly matching TRBD1 (5 bases). In germline, CDR1 is SGHRS, CDR2 YFSETQ. This CDR3 has 16 residues. The ends were cut back, 4 bases at V and 0 bases at J, with 14 bases in the middle. The CDR3 DNA follows: TGCGCCAGCAGCCGCGAGGGACTGAGCTCTGGAAACACCATATATTTT. This codes for CASSREGLSSGNTIYF. Together with reference TRBV5-1 and TRBJ1-3, the CDR3 gives the full variable domain: KAGVTQTPRYLIKTRGQQVTLSCSPISGHRSVSWYQQTPGQGLQFLFEYFSETQRNKGNFPGRFSGRQFSNSRSEMNVSTLELGDSALYLCASSREGLSSGNTIYFGEGSWLTVV.

This clone was detected only a few times. The chain carries TRBV11-2 and TRBJ2-1; D is unclear. Trimming pared 1 base from V and 13 bases from J, leaving 8 bases between. CDR1 SGHAT and CDR2 FQNNGV come from the germline V gene. This CDR3 comprises 11 residues. The CDR3 loop reads CASSLVFDQFF. The CDR3 DNA reads as TGTGCCAGCAGCTTAGTATTCGATCAGTTCTTC.

To note about this clone: The likely explanation is a read error, given a far larger clone one base away. CDR3 region: CAWSPGAKIGNTIYF. The CDR3 nucleotides read TGTGCCTGGAGTCCAGGGGCTAAGATCGGAAACACCATATATTTT. The chain uses TRBV30 and TRBJ1-3; a possible D gene is TRBD1 (6 bases). The CDR3 consists of 15 residues. Trimming took 2 bases from V and 4 from J, leaving 15 bases between them. CDR1 GTSNPN and CDR2 SVGIG come from the germline V gene (reference sequence). The full variable domain, with the rest looked up from reference TRBV30 and TRBJ1-3, is SQTIHQWPATLVQPVGSPLSLECTVEGTSNPNLYWYRQAAGRGLQLLFYSVGIGQISSEVPQNLSASRPQDRQFILSSKKLLLSDSGFYLCAWSPGAKIGNTIYFGEGSWLTVV.

Concerning this clone itself: The likely explanation is a read error, given a far larger clone one base away. Other DNA sequences in this specimen translate into the identical CDR3. This chain links TRBV29-1 with TRBJ2-2; TRBD2 matches at 8 bases. CDR3 size: 14 residues. In germline, CDR1 is SQVTM, CDR2 ANQGSEA. CDR3 sequence reads: CSGDGTPNTGELFF. Written as DNA, the CDR3 is TGTAGCGGGGACGGGACACCGAACACCGGGGAGCTGTTTTTT.

The gene calls are TRBV29-1 and TRBJ2-1; TRBD2 is a possible D gene (6 bases). Trimming left V 7 bases short and J 0 bases short, with 19 bases between. Germline CDR1 reads SQVTM; CDR2 reads ANQGSEA. CDR3 length equals 16 residues. This CDR3 is CSAQKGTPSSYNEQFF. The CDR3 DNA follows: TGCAGCGCCCAGAAGGGGACTCCTAGCTCCTACAATGAGCAGTTCTTC.

This clone was seen repeatedly, ten times or more. This rearrangement joins TRBV7-9 to TRBJ2-7; 10 bases map to TRBD2. Per the germline V gene, CDR1 is SEHNR and CDR2 is FQNEAQ (reference sequence). J lost 6 bases, V lost 4 bases, and 0 bases had no gene match. This CDR3 is 12 amino acids long. The DNA of the CDR3 is TGTGCCAGCAGCTGGACTAGCGGCGAGCAGTACTTC. Amino acid sequence: CASSWTSGEQYF.

J is TRBJ2-1 and V is TRBV7-6, with 10 bases matching TRBD1. Germline-derived CDR1 and CDR2 are SGHVS and FNYEAQ. V was pared by 5 bases and J by 6 bases, with 4 bases of the junction left unmatched. The CDR3 has 14 amino acids. In DNA form, the CDR3 reads TGTGCCAGCAGCCCCCGGACAGGGGGCAATGAGCAGTTCTTC. Protein sequence: CASSPRTGGNEQFF.

This clone was seen a handful of times. The chain carries TRBV7-2 and TRBJ2-7, with 7 bases that match TRBD2. The CDR3 consists of 15 residues. V lost 2 bases to trimming and J lost 4 bases; unmatched junction nucleotides: 8. The germline CDR1 and CDR2 sequences are SGHTA and FQGNSA. The CDR3 nucleotides are TGTGCCAGCAGCTTACTGGGTCAGGGAGGGTACGAGCAGTACTTC. Encoded protein: CASSLLGQGGYEQYF.

The rearrangement joins TRBV10-3 to TRBJ2-7; 7 bases agree with TRBD1. This CDR3 is built from 14 residues. Germline loops: CDR1 ENHRY, CDR2 SYGVKD. V gave up 7 bases and J gave up 0 bases; unmatched junction bases: 6. The CDR3 region has the DNA TGTGCCATCAATCGACAGGGACCCTCCTACGAGCAGTACTTC. Its protein is CAINRQGPSYEQYF.

As to this clone: With a far larger clone one base away, a read error is the likely cause. In DNA form, the CDR3 reads TGTGCCGGCAGCTTAACCGGGACAGGGGAGTACGAGCAGTACTTC. Amino acids: CAGSLTGTGEYEQYF. The chain has TRBV7-2 and TRBJ2-7, with 10 bases identical to TRBD1. The germline V gene has CDR1 SGHTA and CDR2 FQGNSA. The CDR3 totals 15 residues.

This clone appeared many times. This sample also contains other DNA sequences that code for the same CDR3. CDR3 amino acids: CASSSTSNTEAFF. CDR3 bases: TGTGCCAGCAGTTCCACATCGAACACTGAAGCTTTCTTT. The chain uses TRBV5-8 and TRBJ1-1; D remains unclear. The CDR3 extends over 13 amino acids. V was pared by 5 bases and J by 1 base, with 9 bases between. The germline V gene has CDR1 SGHTS and CDR2 YDEGEE.

As concerns this clone: A far larger clone differs by one base, so this is likely a read error. The chain uses TRBV7-9 and TRBJ2-1; D is undetermined. Germline CDR1 is SEHNR and CDR2 is FQNEAQ (reference sequence). This CDR3 comprises 16 residues. V shed 1 base and J shed 9 bases, with 19 bases lying between them. CDR3 nucleotide sequence: TGTGCCAGCAGCTTAGTAGGAAAACTGGTGGGCGGTGAGCAGTTCTTC. This sequence encodes CASSLVGKLVGGEQFF. Full variable domain (rest looked up from reference TRBV7-9 and TRBJ2-1): DTGVSQNPRHKITKRGQNVTFRCDPISEHNRLYWYRQTLGQGPEFLTYFQNEAQLEKSRLLSDRFSAERPKGSFSTLEIQRTEQGDSAMYLCASSLVGKLVGGEQFFGPGTRLTVL.

The V call is TRBV9, the J call TRBJ2-2; maybe TRBD2 (5 bases). Germline assignment: CDR1 SGDLS and CDR2 YYNGEE. The CDR3 contains 14 residues. V dropped 0 bases and J dropped 5 bases, with 8 bases sitting between them. The DNA for the CDR3 is TGTGCCAGCAGCGTAGATAGGAGGACCGGGGAGCTGTTTTTT. Residues: CASSVDRRTGELFF.

This chain connects TRBV2 to TRBJ2-5, with 10 nucleotides matching TRBD1. Per germline, CDR1 SNHLY and CDR2 FYNNEI. The CDR3 has 15 amino acids. Losses at the gene ends were 6 bases for V and 4 bases for J; bases not matched to a gene: 8. The CDR3 spells CASSLDRGAGETQYF. CDR3 in DNA: TGTGCCAGCAGCCTGGACAGGGGGGCGGGAGAGACCCAGTACTTC.

The chain uses TRBV5-1 and TRBJ2-3; D is possibly TRBD2 (7 bases). Looked up from germline, CDR1 is SGHRS and CDR2 is YFSETQ. The CDR3 loop spans 14 amino acids. With 5 bases removed from V and 2 bases from J, the gap between germline ends came to 12 bases. The CDR3 region has the DNA TGCGCCAGCAGGGCGGGGGCCACCACAGATACGCAGTATTTT. It translates to CASRAGATTDTQYF.

The chain is built from TRBV6-5 and TRBJ2-7; TRBD2 might be the D (5 bases). CDR1 is MNHEY and CDR2 is SVGAGI in the germline V gene. V was clipped by 2 bases and J by 3 bases, with 17 bases between them. The CDR3 runs 16 residues. CDR3 DNA: TGTGCCAGCAGTTACATAGGGAGCCAGGAGGACTACGAGCAGTACTTC. Translating it yields CASSYIGSQEDYEQYF.

The rearrangement joins TRBV29-1 to TRBJ2-7; 8 bases are shared with TRBD2. CDR3 length: 13 amino acids. Trimming removed 5 bases from V and 6 bases from J; junction bases left unmatched: 9. Germline lookup yields CDR1 SQVTM and CDR2 ANQGSEA. The CDR3 loop reads CSVRPGLGTEQYF. DNA of the CDR3: TGCAGCGTTCGTCCGGGACTAGGAACCGAGCAGTACTTC.

This clone was seen a single time. The chain combines TRBV25-1 with TRBJ1-5; 8 positions agree with TRBD1. Germline V gives CDR1 MGHDK, CDR2 SYGVNS. The CDR3 is made up of 15 amino acids. Germline trimming cut 1 base from V and 5 bases from J; bases unmatched to any gene: 4. This chain's CDR3 is CASSESGGSYQPQHF. CDR3 nucleotides: TGTGCCAGCAGTGAATCAGGGGGCAGTTATCAGCCCCAGCATTTT.

This clone has just a few counts. The rearrangement links TRBV25-1 to TRBJ1-2, with 8 bases lining up with TRBD1. Germline CDR1 reads MGHDK; CDR2 reads SYGVNS. This CDR3 has 17 amino acids. The V gene end was trimmed by 4 bases and the J gene end by 8 bases; junction bases not matched to a gene: 18. The CDR3 DNA sequence: TGTGCCAGCAGTGGGACAGGGACCATGAGCCTTCTATCCGGCTACACCTTC. Translation: CASSGTGTMSLLSGYTF.

V is TRBV5-6 and J is TRBJ2-3; D gene ambiguous. Trimming cost V 4 bases and J 9 bases, with 9 bases left between them. The CDR3 has 11 residues. Germline CDR1 is SGHDT and CDR2 is YYEEEE. CDR3 amino acids: CASSKSGTQYF. The DNA of the CDR3 is TGTGCCAGCAGCAAATCGGGCACGCAGTATTTT.

This chain connects TRBV11-1 to TRBJ2-7; possibly TRBD1 for D (5 bases). Per the germline V gene, CDR1 is SGHAT and CDR2 is FQDESV (reference sequence). V dropped 5 bases and J dropped 5 bases, with 19 bases sitting between them. CDR3 length: 15 amino acids. CDR3 protein: CASSPSGRVTHEQYF. The CDR3, as DNA: TGTGCCAGCAGCCCTTCGGGCAGGGTAACCCACGAGCAGTACTTC.

The CDR3 sequence: CASGYTGTEGETQYF. CDR3 nucleotide sequence: TGTGCTAGTGGTTACACCGGGACAGAGGGGGAGACCCAGTACTTC. The chain uses TRBV12-5 and TRBJ2-5, with TRBD1 matching 7 bases. Germline loops: CDR1 LGHNT, CDR2 FRNRAP. This CDR3 is built from 15 residues. The V and J ends lost 4 bases and 5 bases, in that order; junction bases with no gene match: 10.

The gene calls are TRBV28 and TRBJ2-7; weak D call: TRBD2 (5 bases). This CDR3 contains 14 residues. Deletions cut 1 base from V and 1 base from J, with 8 bases between. From germline, CDR1 is MDHEN and CDR2 SYDVKM. CDR3 region: CASSLSDWSYEQYF. The CDR3, as DNA: TGTGCCAGCAGTTTATCGGACTGGTCCTACGAGCAGTACTTC.